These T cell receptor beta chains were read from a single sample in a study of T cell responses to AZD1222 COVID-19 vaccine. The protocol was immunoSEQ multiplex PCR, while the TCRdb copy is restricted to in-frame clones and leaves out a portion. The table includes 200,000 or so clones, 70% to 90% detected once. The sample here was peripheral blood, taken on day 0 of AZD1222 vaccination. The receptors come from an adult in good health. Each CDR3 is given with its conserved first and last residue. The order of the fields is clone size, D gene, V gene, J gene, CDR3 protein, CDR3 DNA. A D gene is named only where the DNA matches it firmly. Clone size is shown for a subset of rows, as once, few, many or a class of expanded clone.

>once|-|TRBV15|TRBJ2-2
CATSGRQGTTGELFF
TGTGCCACCAGCGGTCGACAAGGAACCACCGGGGAGCTGTTTTTT
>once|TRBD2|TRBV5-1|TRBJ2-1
CASSLIAGVDEQFF
TGCGCCAGCAGCTTGATAGCGGGGGTGGATGAGCAGTTCTTC
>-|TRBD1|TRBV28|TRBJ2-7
CASSPGTGYWYEQYF
TGTGCCAGCAGTCCGGGGACAGGGTACTGGTACGAGCAGTACTTC
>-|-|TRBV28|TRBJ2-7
CASSLKYEQYF
TGTGCCAGCAGTCTTAAGTACGAGCAGTACTTC
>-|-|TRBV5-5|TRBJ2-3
CASSPPLGSDTQYF
TGTGCCAGCAGCCCACCCCTCGGCTCCGATACGCAGTATTTT
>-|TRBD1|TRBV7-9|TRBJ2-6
CASSLGTGDLSGANVLTF
TGTGCCAGCAGCTTAGGGACAGGGGACCTCTCTGGGGCCAACGTCCTGACTTTC
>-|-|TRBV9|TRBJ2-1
CASSVEQGSSYNEQFF
TGTGCCAGCAGCGTAGAACAAGGTTCCTCCTACAATGAGCAGTTCTTC
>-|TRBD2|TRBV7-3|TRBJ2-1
CASSLGGERQFF
TGTGCCAGCAGCTTAGGGGGGGAGCGGCAGTTCTTC
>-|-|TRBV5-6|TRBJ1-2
CASRLTGPSNYGYTF
TGTGCCAGCAGGTTGACGGGACCTTCTAACTATGGCTACACCTTC
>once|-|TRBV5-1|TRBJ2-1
CASSFWWENEQFF
TGCGCCAGCAGCTTCTGGTGGGAAAATGAGCAGTTCTTC
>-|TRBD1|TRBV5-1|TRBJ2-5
CASSLGDRGGETQYF
TGCGCCAGCAGCTTAGGGGACAGGGGCGGGGAGACCCAGTACTTC
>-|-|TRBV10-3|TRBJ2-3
CATHRVGGTDTQYF
TGTGCCACTCACAGGGTAGGGGGGACAGATACGCAGTATTTT
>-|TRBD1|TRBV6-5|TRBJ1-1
CASSYYRGNLKAFF
TGTGCCAGCAGTTATTACAGGGGGAATTTGAAAGCTTTCTTT
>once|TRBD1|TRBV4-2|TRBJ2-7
CASSQDRDRLGEQYF
TGTGCCAGCAGCCAAGATCGGGACAGGCTCGGCGAGCAGTACTTC
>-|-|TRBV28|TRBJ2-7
CASSYAQGSYEQYF
TGTGCCAGCAGTTATGCGCAGGGCTCCTACGAGCAGTACTTC
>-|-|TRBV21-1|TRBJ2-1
CASSKDGSGTAYNEQFF
TGTGCCAGCAGCAAAGACGGAAGCGGGACAGCCTACAATGAGCAGTTCTTC
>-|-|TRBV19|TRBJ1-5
CASSVTKAGNQPQHF
TGTGCCAGTAGTGTCACCAAGGCGGGCAATCAGCCCCAGCATTTT
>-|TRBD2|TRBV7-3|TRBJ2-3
CASSQSSGGGTDTQYF
TGTGCCAGCAGCCAGTCTAGCGGGGGGGGCACAGATACGCAGTATTTT
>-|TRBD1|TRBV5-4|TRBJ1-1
CASSPDRDRIREAFF
TGTGCCAGCAGCCCCGACAGGGATCGTATCCGTGAAGCTTTCTTT
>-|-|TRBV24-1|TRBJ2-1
CATSEPRGNHNEQFF
TGTGCCACCAGTGAGCCTCGGGGGAATCACAATGAGCAGTTCTTC
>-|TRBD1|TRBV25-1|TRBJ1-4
CASSTGGLNGKLFF
TGTGCCAGCAGTACAGGGGGATTAAATGGAAAACTGTTTTTT
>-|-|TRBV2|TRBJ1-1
CASSGFTEAFF
TGTGCCAGCAGCGGTTTTACTGAAGCTTTCTTT
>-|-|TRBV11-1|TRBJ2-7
CASSPGDFAEQYF
TGTGCCAGCAGCCCGGGCGACTTTGCCGAGCAGTACTTC
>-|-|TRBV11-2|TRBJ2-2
CASSGEGGNTGELFF
TGTGCCAGCAGCGGCGAAGGGGGGAACACCGGGGAGCTGTTTTTT
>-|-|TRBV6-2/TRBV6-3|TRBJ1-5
CASSRASSNQPQHF
TGTGCCAGCAGTCGGGCTTCCAGCAATCAGCCCCAGCATTTT
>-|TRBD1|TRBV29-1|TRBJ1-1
CSAGQGWAEAFF
TGCAGCGCCGGACAGGGCTGGGCTGAAGCTTTCTTT
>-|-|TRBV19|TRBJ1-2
CASSIGDFLSAYGYTF
TGTGCCAGTAGTATAGGAGATTTCCTATCGGCTTATGGCTACACCTTC
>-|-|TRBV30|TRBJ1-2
CAWRNRTFNYGYTF
TGTGCCTGGAGGAATCGGACATTCAACTATGGCTACACCTTC
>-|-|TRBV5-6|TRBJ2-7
CASSWDRGGVYEQYF
TGTGCCAGCAGCTGGGACCGAGGCGGGGTTTACGAGCAGTACTTC
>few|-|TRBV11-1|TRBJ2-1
CASTGPRVYGVNEQFF
TGTGCCAGCACCGGTCCTAGGGTATACGGCGTCAATGAGCAGTTCTTC
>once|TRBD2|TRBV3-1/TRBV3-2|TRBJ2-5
CASSQGAGGLETQYF
TGTGCCAGCAGCCAAGGAGCGGGGGGGCTTGAGACCCAGTACTTC
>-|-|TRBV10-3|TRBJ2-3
CAISDTQGTDTQYF
TGTGCCATCAGTGATACCCAAGGAACAGATACGCAGTATTTT
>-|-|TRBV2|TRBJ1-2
CASSKTGTTGGYTF
TGTGCCAGCAGTAAGACCGGGACCACGGGCGGCTACACCTTC
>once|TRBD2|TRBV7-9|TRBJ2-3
CASSVSGGLADTQYF
TGTGCCAGCAGCGTTAGCGGGGGGTTGGCAGATACGCAGTATTTT
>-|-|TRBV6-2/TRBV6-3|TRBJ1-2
CASSGTTGRNYGYTF
TGTGCCAGCAGTGGAACCACTGGACGGAACTATGGCTACACCTTC
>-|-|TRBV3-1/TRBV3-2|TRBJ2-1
CASSQTEGNEQFF
TGTGCCAGCAGCCAAACCGAGGGCAATGAGCAGTTCTTC
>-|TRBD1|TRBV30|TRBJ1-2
CAWSVRGQGNGYTF
TGTGCCTGGAGTGTACGGGGACAGGGAAATGGCTACACCTTC
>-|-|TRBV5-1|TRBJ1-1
CASSFSLYNTEAFF
TGCGCCAGCAGCTTTAGTCTTTACAACACTGAAGCTTTCTTT
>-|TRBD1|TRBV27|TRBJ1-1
CASSFSGGNTEAFF
TGTGCCAGCAGTTTTTCAGGGGGGAACACTGAAGCTTTCTTT
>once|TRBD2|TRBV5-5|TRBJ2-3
CASSPPGLLSRDTQYF
TGTGCCAGCAGCCCCCCGGGACTACTCTCCAGGGATACGCAGTATTTT
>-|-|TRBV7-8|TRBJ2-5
CASSRSREETQYF
TGTGCCAGCAGCCGATCGAGGGAAGAGACCCAGTACTTC
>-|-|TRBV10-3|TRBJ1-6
CAISESPVTSSYNSPLHF
TGTGCCATCAGTGAGTCGCCCGTGACCAGCTCCTATAATTCACCCCTCCACTTT
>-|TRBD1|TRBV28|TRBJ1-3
CASLQQGAGGNTIYF
TGTGCCAGCTTACAACAGGGGGCAGGTGGAAACACCATATATTTT
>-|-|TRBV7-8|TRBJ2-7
CASSFQAGSYEQYF
TGTGCCAGCAGCTTTCAGGCCGGGTCCTACGAGCAGTACTTC
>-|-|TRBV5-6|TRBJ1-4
CASSSETDHLKRKLFF
TGTGCCAGCAGCTCTGAGACAGACCACCTCAAGAGAAAACTGTTTTTT
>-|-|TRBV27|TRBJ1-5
CASSLRGSNQPQHF
TGTGCCAGCAGTTTGCGGGGTAGCAATCAGCCCCAGCATTTT
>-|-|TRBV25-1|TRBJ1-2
CASSEGVEVRLVYGYTF
TGTGCCAGCAGTGAAGGGGTAGAAGTCCGCCTCGTCTATGGCTACACCTTC
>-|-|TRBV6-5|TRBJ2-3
CASNPRATDTQYF
TGTGCCAGCAATCCGCGGGCCACAGATACGCAGTATTTT
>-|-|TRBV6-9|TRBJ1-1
CASSYRVVLNYTEAFF
TGTGCCAGCAGTTATCGGGTGGTTTTGAACTACACTGAAGCTTTCTTT
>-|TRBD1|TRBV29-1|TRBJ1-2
CSVGDRGNLYGYTF
TGCAGCGTTGGGGACAGGGGGAATTTGTACGGCTACACCTTC
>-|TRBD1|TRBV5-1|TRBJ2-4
CASSSRQGQNIQYF
TGCGCCAGCAGCTCCCGACAGGGACAAAACATTCAGTACTTC
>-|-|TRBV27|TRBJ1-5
CASSSRPLNQPQHF
TGTGCCAGCAGTTCCCGGCCCTTAAATCAGCCCCAGCATTTT
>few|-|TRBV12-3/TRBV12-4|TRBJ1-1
CASSLQGGTEAFF
TGTGCCAGCAGTTTACAGGGAGGCACTGAAGCTTTCTTT
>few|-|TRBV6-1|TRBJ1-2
CASSEDATHYGYTF
TGTGCCAGCAGTGAAGATGCGACACACTATGGCTACACCTTC
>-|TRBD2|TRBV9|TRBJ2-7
CASSPGGSYEQYF
TGTGCCAGCAGCCCGGGAGGCAGTTACGAGCAGTACTTC
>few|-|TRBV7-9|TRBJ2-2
CASSPVFPGELFF
TGTGCCAGCAGCCCGGTGTTCCCCGGGGAGCTGTTTTTT
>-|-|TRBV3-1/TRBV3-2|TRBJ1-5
CASSQGLPSNQPQHF
TGTGCCAGCAGCCAAGGATTACCCAGCAATCAGCCCCAGCATTTT
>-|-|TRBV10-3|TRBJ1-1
CAISEVGGTNTEAFF
TGTGCCATCAGTGAGGTCGGAGGGACGAACACTGAAGCTTTCTTT
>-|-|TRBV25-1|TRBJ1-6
CASSDGGHHRPSPLHF
TGTGCCAGCAGTGATGGGGGACATCATAGACCCTCACCCCTCCACTTT
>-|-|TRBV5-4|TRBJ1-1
CASTTRTASPAPEAFF
TGTGCCAGCACCACAAGGACGGCGTCTCCCGCCCCTGAAGCTTTCTTT